This T cell receptor beta chain derives from a study of blood T cell repertoires in COVID-19. CDR3 length equals 12 residues. V lost 6 bases and J 10 bases, leaving 15 bases between the germline ends. Germline lookup yields CDR1 KGHSH and CDR2 LQKENI. The data were produced by immunoSEQ multiplex PCR, yet TCRdb's version contains in-frame clones alone and is incomplete. The table lists approximately 350,000 clones, around 90% of them singletons. The V gene is TRBV18, the J gene TRBJ1-1; D is unclear. The source material was peripheral blood. The sequence came from a man aged 35 to 55 with acute or convalescent COVID-19. CDR3 coding DNA: TGTGCCAGCTCCCCAGGTCAGGTGGGAGCTTTCTTT. Amino acids: CASSPGQVGAFF.